This entry lists 12 T cell receptor beta chains sequenced from one sample in a study of early T cells in non-severe SARS-CoV-2 infection. TCRdb re-called the 5' RACE reads through MiXCR, storing one row per CDR3 protein. The sample has roughly 31,000 distinct CDR3 sequences, roughly a tenth seen once; the top ten hold roughly an eighth. The sequenced material came from whole blood. Every receptor here comes from an adult who was a healthcare worker with PCR-confirmed SARS-CoV-2 infection or an uninfected control (not recorded which).

Only a few counts were recorded for this clonotype. This chain links TRBV7-9 with TRBJ2-3; no clear D gene. CDR3 length: 13 residues. V lost 8 bases to trimming and J lost 2 bases, with 11 bases between them. Germline values: CDR1 SEHNR, CDR2 FQNEAQ (reference sequence). The chain's CDR3 is CASRFGTTDTQYF. CDR3 nucleotide sequence: TGTGCCAGCCGGTTCGGTACCACAGATACGCAGTATTTT. Full variable domain (missing parts from reference TRBV7-9 and TRBJ2-3): DTGVSQNPRHKITKRGQNVTFRCDPISEHNRLYWYRQTLGQGPEFLTYFQNEAQLEKSRLLSDRFSAERPKGSFSTLEIQRTEQGDSAMYLCASRFGTTDTQYFGPGTRLTVL.

This clonotype is deemed medium-sized. The gene calls are TRBV29-1 and TRBJ1-3; no clear D gene. V was clipped by 3 bases and J by 7 bases, with 16 bases between them. The CDR3 is 14 amino acids. Germline V gene data show CDR1 as SQVTM and CDR2 as ANQGSEA. DNA for the CDR3: TGCAGCGTTGAGTTGACTGAAGGCAAGAACACCATATATTTT. Amino acids: CSVELTEGKNTIYF.

This clonotype was picked up many times. The chain carries TRBV9 and TRBJ2-3; 11 bases fit TRBD2. Trimming removed 0 bases from V and 9 bases from J; junction bases left unmatched: 6. CDR3 length: 15 amino acids. Germline V gene sequence: CDR1 SGDLS, CDR2 YYNGEE. CDR3 DNA: TGTGCCAGCAGCGTAGAACTAGCGGGGGCTCCGACGCAGTATTTT. Protein product: CASSVELAGAPTQYF.

This clonotype was counted between two and nine times. The chain links TRBV9 to TRBJ1-6; tentatively, D is TRBD1 (5 bases). Germline V gene lookup returns CDR1 SGDLS and CDR2 YYNGEE. Trimming left V 0 bases short and J 14 bases short, with 9 bases between. The CDR3 is 12 amino acids. This CDR3 reads CASSVEGRTLHF. Written as DNA, the CDR3 is TGTGCCAGCAGCGTAGAGGGGAGGACCCTCCACTTT.

The V call is TRBV11-3, the J call TRBJ2-2; D uncertain. Germline V gives CDR1 SGHNT, CDR2 YENEEA. The CDR3 totals 15 residues. Between the trimmed V and J ends, which lost 3 bases and 0 bases, there was a span of 8 bases. CDR3 amino acids: CASSFGYANTGELFF. The CDR3 DNA reads as TGTGCCAGCAGCTTCGGGTACGCGAACACCGGGGAGCTGTTTTTT.

There are a few counts of this clonotype. V is TRBV12-3 or TRBV12-4 and J is TRBJ2-2; maybe TRBD2 (7 bases). There are 16 residues in the CDR3. Trimming shortened V by 7 bases and J by 1 base, and 16 bases separated the two germline ends. Here the CDR3 reads CASTLGGGGNTGELFF. CDR3 nucleotides: TGTGCCAGCACCCTCGGGGGCGGGGGGAACACCGGGGAGCTGTTTTTT.

This clonotype has a handful of counts. The chain recombines TRBV27 with TRBJ1-6; TRBD1 agrees at 7 bases. V lost 6 bases, J lost 0 bases, and 11 bases stayed unmatched. This CDR3 comprises 18 residues. Germline CDR1 reads MNHEY; CDR2 reads SMNVEV (reference sequence). In nucleotides, the CDR3 is TGTGCCAGCAGCCGAGACAGGGACGCCAACTCCTATAATTCACCCCTCCACTTT. This translates into CASSRDRDANSYNSPLHF.

This clonotype was seen repeatedly, ten times or more. J is TRBJ2-2 and V is TRBV12-3 or TRBV12-4; D unclear. Trimming removed 2 bases from V and 1 base from J, with 5 bases in between. The CDR3 contains 14 residues. This chain's CDR3 is CASSLSRNTGELFF. Written as DNA, the CDR3 is TGTGCCAGCAGTTTAAGTCGGAACACCGGGGAGCTGTTTTTT.

At least ten counts were recorded for this clonotype. The chain recombines TRBV19 with TRBJ1-5; no clear D. Trimming cost V 4 bases and J 6 bases, with 10 bases left between them. Germline-derived CDR1 and CDR2 are LNHDA and SQIVND (reference sequence). The CDR3 totals 13 residues. In nucleotides, the CDR3 is TGTGCCAGTAGTAAGATAGCCGGTCAGCCCCAGCATTTT. The encoded protein is CASSKIAGQPQHF.

This clonotype was seen repeatedly, ten times or more. J is TRBJ2-3 and V is TRBV10-1, with 7 bases matching TRBD2. Trimming took 9 bases from V and 0 from J; bases not matched to a gene: 6. The CDR3 covers 14 residues. Per the germline V gene, CDR1 is WNHNN and CDR2 is SYGVQD (reference sequence). CDR3 in DNA: TGCGCCAGTTCGAGCGGGGAGAGCACAGATACGCAGTATTTT. The encoded protein is CASSSGESTDTQYF.

This clonotype came up many times. The chain combines TRBV3-1 with TRBJ2-5, with unresolved D. This CDR3 has 13 amino acids. Germline assignment: CDR1 LGHDT and CDR2 YNNKEL (reference sequence). V was cut by 1 base and J by 5 bases, with 8 bases left in between. The CDR3 bases are TGTGCCAGCAGCCAAGTCGGAAGGGAGACCCAGTACTTC. Protein sequence: CASSQVGRETQYF.

This clonotype was counted at least ten times. CDR3 loop: CATSWSISNQPQHF. CDR3 sequence (DNA): TGTGCCACCAGTTGGTCAATAAGCAATCAGCCCCAGCATTTT. The chain couples TRBV24-1 to TRBJ1-5, with D uncertain. Germline CDR1 reads KGHDR; CDR2 reads SFDVKD. V was cut by 6 bases and J by 1 base, with 9 bases left in between. The length of the CDR3 is 14 residues.